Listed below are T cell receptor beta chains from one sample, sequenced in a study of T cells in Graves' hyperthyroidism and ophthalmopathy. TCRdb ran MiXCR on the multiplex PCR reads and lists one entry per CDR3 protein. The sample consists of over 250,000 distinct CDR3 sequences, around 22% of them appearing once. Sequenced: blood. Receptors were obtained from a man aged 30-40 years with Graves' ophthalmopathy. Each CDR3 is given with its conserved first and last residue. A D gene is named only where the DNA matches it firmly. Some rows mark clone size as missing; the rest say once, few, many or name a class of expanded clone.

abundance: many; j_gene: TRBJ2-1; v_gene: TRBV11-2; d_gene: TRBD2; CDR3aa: CASSPGLAGMVFF; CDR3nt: TGTGCCAGCAGCCCTGGACTAGCGGGAATGGTGTTCTTC
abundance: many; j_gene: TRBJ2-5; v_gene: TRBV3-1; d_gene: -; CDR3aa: CASSQGVRSGSRETQYF; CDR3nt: TGTGCCAGCAGCCAAGGCGTTAGGTCGGGGAGTCGAGAGACCCAGTACTTC
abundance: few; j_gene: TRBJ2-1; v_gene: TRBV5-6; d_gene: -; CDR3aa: CASSLIADEQFF; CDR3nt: TGTGCCAGCAGCTTGATAGCGGATGAGCAGTTCTTC
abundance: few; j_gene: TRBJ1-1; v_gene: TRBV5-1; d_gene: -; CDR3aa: CASSTGGGLAEAFF; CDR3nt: TGCGCCAGCAGCACCGGCGGGGGTCTGGCTGAAGCTTTCTTT
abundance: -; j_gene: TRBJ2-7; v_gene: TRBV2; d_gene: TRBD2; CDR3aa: CASILGSGRTYEQYF; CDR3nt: TGTGCCAGCATCCTAGGTAGCGGGAGAACCTACGAGCAGTACTTC
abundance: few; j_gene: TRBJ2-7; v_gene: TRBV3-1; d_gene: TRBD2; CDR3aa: CASSQGLLWRERAYEQYF; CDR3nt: TGTGCCAGCAGCCAAGGTCTGCTTTGGCGGGAGAGGGCCTATGAGCAGTACTTC
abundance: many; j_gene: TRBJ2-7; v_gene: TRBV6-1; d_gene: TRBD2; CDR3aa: CASTRLAGGPEQYF; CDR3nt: TGTGCCAGCACCCGACTAGCGGGAGGTCCCGAGCAGTACTTC
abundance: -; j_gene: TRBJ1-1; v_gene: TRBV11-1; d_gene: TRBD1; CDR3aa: CASSFTDRGYTEAFF; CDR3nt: TGTGCCAGCAGTTTCACAGACAGGGGGTACACTGAAGCTTTCTTT
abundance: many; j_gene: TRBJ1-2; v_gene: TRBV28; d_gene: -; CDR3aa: CASSLGRHYGYTF; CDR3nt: TGTGCCAGCAGTTTGGGACGGCACTATGGCTACACCTTC
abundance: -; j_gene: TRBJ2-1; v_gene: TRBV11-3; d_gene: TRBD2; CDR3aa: CASSLDFQRDGVEFF; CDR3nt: TGTGCCAGCAGCTTAGATTTCCAGCGGGATGGGGTGGAGTTCTTC
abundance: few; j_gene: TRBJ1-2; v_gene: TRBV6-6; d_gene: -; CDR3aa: CASEATYGYTF; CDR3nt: TGTGCCAGTGAGGCGACCTATGGCTACACCTTC
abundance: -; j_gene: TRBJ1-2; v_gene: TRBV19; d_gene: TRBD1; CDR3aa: CASHKGGQGATKNGYTF; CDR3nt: TGTGCCAGTCACAAGGGCGGACAGGGGGCGACAAAAAATGGCTACACCTTC
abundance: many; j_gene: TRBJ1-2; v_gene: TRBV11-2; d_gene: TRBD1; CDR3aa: CASSLVPGGVGGYTF; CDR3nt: TGTGCCAGCAGCTTAGTCCCAGGGGGAGTCGGCGGCTACACCTTC
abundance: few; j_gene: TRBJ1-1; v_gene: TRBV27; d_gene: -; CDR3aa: CASSLRGAVLDTEAFF; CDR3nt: TGTGCCAGCAGTTTACGGGGGGCAGTTTTGGACACTGAAGCTTTCTTT
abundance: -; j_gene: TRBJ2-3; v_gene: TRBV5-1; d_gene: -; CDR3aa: CASSLEGGADTQYF; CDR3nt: TGCGCCAGCAGCTTGGAGGGCGGCGCAGATACGCAGTATTTT
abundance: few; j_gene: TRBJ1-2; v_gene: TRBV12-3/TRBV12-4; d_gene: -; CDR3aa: CASSFRGQTHDGYTF; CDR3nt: TGTGCCAGCAGTTTCAGGGGACAAACCCACGATGGCTACACCTTC